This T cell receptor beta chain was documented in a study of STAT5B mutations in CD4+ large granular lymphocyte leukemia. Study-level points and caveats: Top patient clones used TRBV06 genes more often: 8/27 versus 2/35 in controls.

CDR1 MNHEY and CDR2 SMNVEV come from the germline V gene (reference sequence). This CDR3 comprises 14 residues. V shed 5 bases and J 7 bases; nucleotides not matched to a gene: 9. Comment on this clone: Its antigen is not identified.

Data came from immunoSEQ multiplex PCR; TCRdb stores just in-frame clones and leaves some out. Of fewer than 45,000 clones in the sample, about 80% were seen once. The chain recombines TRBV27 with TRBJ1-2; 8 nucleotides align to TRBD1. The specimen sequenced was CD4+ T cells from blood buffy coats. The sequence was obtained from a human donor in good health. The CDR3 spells CASSPLDRGGGYTF. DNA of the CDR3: TGTGCCAGCAGTCCTCTCGACAGGGGAGGTGGCTACACCTTC.